The 30 T cell receptor beta chains listed next were all sequenced from one sample in a study of identical twins. Using its own MiXCR run on the 5' RACE reads, TCRdb lists one record per CDR3 protein. The data show hundreds of thousands of distinct CDR3 sequences, with over 15% seen just once and about an eighth held by the top ten. This sample was shared with a second study, whose subject was T cells expressing NK-cell markers.

Sequenced sample: PBMCs. The receptor set was obtained from a woman in her late teens or twenties in good health.

The table lists this clonotype with a few counts. V is TRBV12-3 or TRBV12-4 and J is TRBJ1-1; D is unresolved. V dropped 1 base and J dropped 1 base, with 10 bases sitting between them. This CDR3 is 15 amino acids long. CDR3 in amino acids: CASSLGGRTNTEAFF. CDR3 coding DNA: TGTGCCAGCAGTTTAGGCGGCAGAACGAACACTGAAGCTTTCTTT.

The chain is built from TRBV6-5 and TRBJ2-1; 10 bases map to TRBD2. The germline gives CDR1 MNHEY, CDR2 SVGAGI. This CDR3 contains 13 residues. V lost 4 bases and J lost 9; bases outside the gene matches: 3. The CDR3 region has the DNA TGTGCCAGCAGTTCCCAGCGGGAGGGTGAGCAGTTCTTC. This gives the protein CASSSQREGEQFF.

This chain links TRBV6-1 with TRBJ2-5; TRBD2 matches 11 bases. The CDR3 runs 15 residues. Germline V CDR1 and CDR2: MNHNS, SASEGT. The J segment lost 6 bases and the V segment lost 6 bases, leaving 9 bases of the junction unmatched. As DNA, the CDR3 is TGTGCCAGCAGACCAGCACTGACTAGCGGGAAGACCCAGTACTTC. Amino acids: CASRPALTSGKTQYF.

The chain carries TRBV4-2 and TRBJ2-7; TRBD1 aligns across 9 bases. V was clipped by 1 base and J by 4 bases; unmatched bases: 5. Germline V gene sequence: CDR1 LGHNA, CDR2 YNFKEQ. This CDR3 is built from 15 residues. The CDR3 is CASSQGDRDFYEQYF. The CDR3 nucleotides are TGTGCCAGCAGCCAAGGGGACAGGGATTTTTACGAGCAGTACTTC.

This clonotype was seen more than once but under ten times. The chain has TRBV11-2 and TRBJ1-1, with D uncertain. The CDR3 is made up of 12 amino acids. V lost 1 base to trimming and J lost 7 bases, with 7 bases between them. Germline V gene data show CDR1 as SGHAT and CDR2 as FQNNGV. CDR3 sequence: CASSLVPGEAFF. DNA of the CDR3: TGTGCCAGCAGCTTAGTTCCGGGTGAAGCTTTCTTT.

This clonotype was counted between two and nine times. The chain employs TRBV20-1 and TRBJ2-5, with a possible D match to TRBD2 (6 bases). The germline V gene encodes CDR1 DFQATT and CDR2 SNEGSKA (reference sequence). The CDR3 contains 13 residues. V lost 3 bases to trimming and J lost 4 bases, with 12 bases between them. The CDR3 DNA reads TGCAGTGCTAGGGCGGGAAGGGGAGAGACCCAGTACTTC. Translation gives CSARAGRGETQYF.

The chain recombines TRBV5-1 with TRBJ2-5; 8 positions match TRBD2. V was pared by 4 bases and J by 5 bases, with 7 bases of the junction left unmatched. The CDR3 contains 14 residues. Germline CDR1 and CDR2: SGHRS and YFSETQ. CDR3 in DNA: TGCGCCAGCAGCCCGGGGGGGCTCGGGGAGACCCAGTACTTC. It specifies CASSPGGLGETQYF. The whole variable domain, remainder taken from reference TRBV5-1 and TRBJ2-5, is KAGVTQTPRYLIKTRGQQVTLSCSPISGHRSVSWYQQTPGQGLQFLFEYFSETQRNKGNFPGRFSGRQFSNSRSEMNVSTLELGDSALYLCASSPGGLGETQYFGPGTRLLVL.

The chain links TRBV5-1 to TRBJ2-1, with TRBD1 identical over 8 bases. CDR1 is SGHRS, CDR2 YFSETQ, per germline. V shed 3 bases and J 6 bases; nucleotides not matched to a gene: 8. The CDR3 spans 15 residues. The CDR3 region is CASSYTDRDFNEQFF. The CDR3 nucleotides are TGCGCCAGCAGCTATACGGACAGGGATTTCAATGAGCAGTTCTTC.

With respect to this clonotype: Germline and junction disagree at one end, which may indicate a read error. This chain connects TRBV6-1 to TRBJ2-1; tentatively, D is TRBD2 (6 bases). The CDR3 extends over 14 amino acids. In germline, CDR1 is MNHNS, CDR2 SASEGT. CDR3 amino acids: CASERATIQNEQFF. CDR3 sequence (DNA): TGCGCCTCCGAGCGGGCGACCATTCAGAATGAGCAGTTCTTC.

The chain couples TRBV7-9 to TRBJ2-3, with TRBD2 matching 10 bases. In germline, CDR1 is SEHNR, CDR2 FQNEAQ (reference sequence). This CDR3 contains 14 residues. The V segment lost 7 bases and the J segment 5 bases; nucleotides outside the gene matches: 6. In DNA form, the CDR3 reads TGTGCCAGCATTCGACTAGCGGGTATAGATACGCAGTATTTT. Translation: CASIRLAGIDTQYF.

The chain carries TRBV25-1 and TRBJ1-6; D is undetermined. In germline, CDR1 is MGHDK, CDR2 SYGVNS. V shed 2 bases and J shed 7 bases, with 9 bases lying between them. This CDR3 is 14 amino acids long. For the CDR3, the DNA is TGTGCCAGCAGTGAAGGGCAAAGAAATTCACCCCTCCACTTT. Its protein product is CASSEGQRNSPLHF.

This clonotype was observed a few times. This chain joins TRBV27 and TRBJ1-2, with TRBD1 as a possible D gene (5 bases). Germline V gene sequence: CDR1 MNHEY, CDR2 SMNVEV (reference sequence). The CDR3 consists of 16 residues. V dropped 7 bases and J dropped 8 bases, with 26 bases sitting between them. The DNA for the CDR3 is TGTGCCAGCACCCCGTCTATTTTAGGGGAGTATGGAGGCTACACCTTC. Amino acid sequence: CASTPSILGEYGGYTF.

In its sample, this clonotype was seen a few times. The chain joins TRBV9 to TRBJ2-1; D call uncertain. The CDR3 loop spans 12 amino acids. The V gene lost 3 bases and the J gene lost 10 bases, with 11 bases spanning the gap. Germline lookup yields CDR1 SGDLS and CDR2 YYNGEE. The CDR3 coding sequence is TGTGCCAGCAGCGAACAAGGCCGGGAGCAGTTCTTC. It yields the protein CASSEQGREQFF.

A few counts support this clonotype. The V gene is TRBV6-2 or TRBV6-3, the J gene TRBJ2-3; 7 positions match TRBD2. V was pared by 5 bases and J by 2 bases, with 7 bases of the junction left unmatched. The CDR3 totals 15 residues. Germline assignment: CDR1 MNHEY and CDR2 SVGEGT. The CDR3 protein is CASSLRDYHTDTQYF. The DNA for the CDR3 is TGTGCCAGCAGTCTCCGGGACTACCACACAGATACGCAGTATTTT.

This chain uses TRBV5-6 with TRBJ2-1; D perhaps matches TRBD2 (9 bases). CDR3 length: 18 residues. Trimming took 6 bases from V and 4 from J, leaving 26 bases between them. Germline lookup yields CDR1 SGHDT and CDR2 YYEEEE. The CDR3 sequence: CASISTGGLSGSYNEQFF. In DNA, the CDR3 is TGTGCCAGCATCTCCACAGGGGGTCTTAGCGGGAGTTACAATGAGCAGTTCTTC. Full variable domain (missing parts from reference TRBV5-6 and TRBJ2-1): DAGVTQSPTHLIKTRGQQVTLRCSPKSGHDTVSWYQQALGQGPQFIFQYYEEEERQRGNFPDRFSGHQFPNYSSELNVNALLLGDSALYLCASISTGGLSGSYNEQFFGPGTRLTVL.

In its sample, this clonotype was seen a few times. The chain carries TRBV20-1 and TRBJ2-2; D remains ambiguous. Per germline, CDR1 DFQATT and CDR2 SNEGSKA (reference sequence). Trimming took off 4 bases at V and 6 bases at J, with 12 bases between the two ends. The CDR3 has 13 residues. The CDR3 DNA follows: TGCAGTGCTATGGGTCCGATACCCGGGGAGCTGTTTTTT. Translating it yields CSAMGPIPGELFF.

The chain joins TRBV6-5 to TRBJ2-3; D may match TRBD1 or TRBD2 (5 bases each). The CDR3 has 16 amino acids. V dropped 2 bases and J dropped 8 bases, with 20 bases sitting between them. Germline assignment: CDR1 MNHEY and CDR2 SVGAGI. The CDR3 DNA follows: TGTGCCAGCAGTTACACTGCTCGGGGCAACTCCTTTACGCAGTATTTT. Translation gives CASSYTARGNSFTQYF.

The CDR3 DNA sequence: TGTGCCATCAGTGAAACCGGCACCGGGGAGCTGTTTTTT. It codes for CAISETGTGELFF. V is TRBV10-3 and J is TRBJ2-2, with D uncertain. This CDR3 contains 13 residues. The germline V gene has CDR1 ENHRY and CDR2 SYGVKD. V gave up 3 bases and J gave up 4 bases, with 6 bases separating them.

This sequence joins TRBV10-3 and TRBJ1-4; D unresolved. This CDR3 is built from 14 residues. Trimming cost V 11 bases and J 0 bases, with 13 bases left between them. Germline V gives CDR1 ENHRY, CDR2 SYGVKD. The CDR3 DNA reads as TGTGCCTCTAAAGGGTCCGCAACTAATGAAAAACTGTTTTTT. Translated: CASKGSATNEKLFF.

V usage is TRBV20-1 and J usage is TRBJ2-3; D may be TRBD1 (5 bases). Germline values: CDR1 DFQATT, CDR2 SNEGSKA (reference sequence). The CDR3 runs to 15 residues. V was clipped by 2 bases and J by 5 bases, with 17 bases between them. This chain's CDR3 is CSARPPGSRVDTQYF. In DNA form, the CDR3 reads TGCAGTGCTAGACCTCCAGGGTCCCGAGTAGATACGCAGTATTTT.

This clonotype appeared a few times. This chain links TRBV7-3 with TRBJ2-5; D uncertain. The length of the CDR3 is 16 residues. V was clipped by 0 bases and J by 3 bases, with 14 bases between them. Germline V gene lookup returns CDR1 SGHTA and CDR2 FQGTGA. The CDR3 nucleotides read TGTGCCAGCAGCTTAACAGGCGGACCCGCGGAAGAGACCCAGTACTTC. Its translation is CASSLTGGPAEETQYF.

This clonotype has more than one count but fewer than ten. The chain combines TRBV12-3 or TRBV12-4 with TRBJ1-2; D possibly corresponds to TRBD1 (6 bases). The V gene lost 6 bases and the J gene lost 4 bases, with 12 bases spanning the gap. The CDR3 sequence is 13 residues long. This chain's CDR3 is CASRGGAFYGYTF. The CDR3, as DNA: TGTGCCAGCAGGGGGGGGGCCTTCTATGGCTACACCTTC.

This clonotype was detected only a few times. The chain couples TRBV7-9 to TRBJ1-1; 9 positions agree with TRBD1. This CDR3 has 15 amino acids. Per germline, CDR1 SEHNR and CDR2 FQNEAQ (reference sequence). The junction had 6 bases not matched to a gene; V was cut back by 5 bases and J by 2 bases. This CDR3 is CASSTRDRENTEAFF. CDR3 nucleotide sequence: TGTGCCAGCAGCACGCGGGACAGGGAAAACACTGAAGCTTTCTTT.

The chain uses TRBV7-9 and TRBJ1-1, with D possibly being TRBD1 (5 bases). The germline V and J ends were trimmed by 3 bases and 8 bases, with 16 bases remaining between them. From germline, CDR1 is SEHNR and CDR2 FQNEAQ (reference sequence). The length of the CDR3 is 14 residues. The CDR3 here is CASSFAPAGTEAFF. The CDR3 DNA is TGTGCCAGCAGCTTCGCACCGGCCGGGACCGAAGCTTTCTTT.

The chain joins TRBV12-3 or TRBV12-4 to TRBJ2-5, with D possibly being TRBD1 or TRBD2 (6 bases each). The CDR3 runs 14 residues. The germline V and J ends were trimmed by 8 bases and 10 bases, with 23 bases remaining between them. The CDR3 sequence: CASAAGVGGEVQYF. Here the CDR3 DNA reads TGTGCCAGCGCCGCAGGGGTGGGGGGTGAAGTCCAGTACTTC.

This clonotype came up many times. CDR3 protein: CASSLAWGSGNTIYF. The CDR3 nucleotides read TGTGCCAGCAGCTTAGCGTGGGGGAGTGGAAACACCATATATTTT. The chain has TRBV7-9 and TRBJ1-3; D may be TRBD1 (5 bases). The germline gives CDR1 SEHNR, CDR2 FQNEAQ (reference sequence). V was cut by 0 bases and J by 3 bases, with 9 bases left in between. The CDR3 runs 15 residues.

The chain combines TRBV25-1 with TRBJ2-7; TRBD1 matches 8 bases. The CDR3 has 13 amino acids. Germline-derived CDR1 and CDR2 are MGHDK and SYGVNS. Trimming removed 4 bases from V and 5 bases from J; junction bases left unmatched: 4. This CDR3 is CASSGTGSHEQYF. The CDR3 coding sequence is TGTGCCAGCAGTGGGACAGGGTCCCACGAGCAGTACTTC.

In this sample, this clonotype turned up many times. CDR3 bases: TGTGCCAGCAGCTTAATTCCCCGAGGTGAGCAGTTCTTC. Translated, it gives CASSLIPRGEQFF. The chain is built from TRBV7-8 and TRBJ2-1, with D unclear. CDR3 length: 13 amino acids. Trimming pared 2 bases from V and 9 bases from J, leaving 11 bases between. The V gene's germline CDR1 is SGHVS and CDR2 FQNEAQ.

The chain links TRBV20-1 to TRBJ2-5; D is ambiguous. With 3 bases removed from V and 3 bases from J, the gap between germline ends came to 8 bases. The CDR3 is made up of 12 amino acids. The germline V gene has CDR1 DFQATT and CDR2 SNEGSKA (reference sequence). CDR3 region: CSASLKEETQYF. The CDR3 bases are TGCAGTGCTAGTCTCAAGGAAGAGACCCAGTACTTC.

This clonotype was counted between two and nine times. A read error may be the cause here, since a much bigger clone is one base away. This chain connects TRBV4-2 to TRBJ1-1; D gene unclear. Germline lookup yields CDR1 LGHNA and CDR2 YNFKEQ. The CDR3 runs to 15 residues. The CDR3 protein is CASSQGLAENTEVFF. CDR3 DNA: TGTGCCAGCAGCCAAGGTCTAGCAGAGAACACTGAAGTTTTCTTT.